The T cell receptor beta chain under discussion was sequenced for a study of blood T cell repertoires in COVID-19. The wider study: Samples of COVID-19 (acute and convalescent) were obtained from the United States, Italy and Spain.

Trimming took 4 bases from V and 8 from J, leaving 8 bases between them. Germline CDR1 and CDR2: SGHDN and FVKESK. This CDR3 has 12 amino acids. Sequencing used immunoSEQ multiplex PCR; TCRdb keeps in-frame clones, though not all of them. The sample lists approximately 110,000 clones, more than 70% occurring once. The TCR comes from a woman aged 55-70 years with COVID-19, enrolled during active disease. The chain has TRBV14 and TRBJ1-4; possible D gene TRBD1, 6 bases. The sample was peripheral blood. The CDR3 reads CASSLRGEKLFF. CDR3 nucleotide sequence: TGTGCCAGCAGCCTCAGGGGAGAAAAACTGTTTTTT.